What follows describes a single T cell receptor beta chain. The specificity of this receptor is unknown. No base quality values were provided; no much bigger clone lies one nucleotide off. The TCR beta CDR3 regions were amplified from the RNA transcripts. The first round of RT-PCR for the TCR CDR3 was performed with the HTBI primer set and the Qiagen OneStep RT-PCR kit. Libraries were constructed in a second round of multiplex PCR, after which size selection and purification were carried out. Sequencing of the libraries was done on an Illumina HiSeq2000 using paired-end 100 bp reads. As for how the authors treated the data: SOAPnuke was used to process the raw data, with reads discarded if the reads contained adapters or uncalled bases, had a mean Phred below 15, or lacked an exact constant-primer or identifier match. High-quality paired reads were merged with COPE v1.2.5, and unique nucleotide sequences were defined as clonotypes. MiTCR v1.1 was used to align clonotypes to the IMGT TRBV, TRBD and TRBJ reference segments. Only V-J combinations with frequency above 0.0001, covering 99% to 99.2% of repertoires, were analysed. The TCS score was defined as F50 (clonal expansion) divided by E x V (chaos), with BLOSUM62-based TCRdist calculated between CDR3 peptides within each V-J. Welch's t-statistics and random forest reduced around 510 V-J features to 10 to 15, which were used in a naive Bayes classifier (R e1071). TCRdb reworked the public reads: Q25 trimming with fastp, MiXCR clone assembly, productive beta chains retained. Every distinct CDR3 protein forms one entry, paired with its most common genes and DNA. These V and J calls originate from TCRdb's pipeline instead of the authors' own analysis. Present in this sample are roughly 500,000 distinct CDR3 sequences, approximately 16% of which were seen just once. The ten biggest clones cover 25% to 30% of the sample.

The data derive from a study of T cells in Graves' hyperthyroidism and ophthalmopathy (dated by TCRdb to about 2019). Some background on the complete study: Peripheral blood was sampled at the time of initial diagnosis, prior to any treatment. To identify TCR V-J signatures that set the groups apart, the researchers used a discovery cohort of 100 patients, made up of around 42 with Graves' ophthalmopathy and about 59 with stable Graves' hyperthyroidism. Prospective prediction of ophthalmopathy was tested in an independent validation cohort of 18 to 20 hyperthyroidism patients and 17 patients who later progressed to ophthalmopathy. The 100 or so discovery patients were randomly split 7:3 into training and test sets. In addition, the study compared T-cell repertoires in thyroid tissue and in blood from about 6 Graves' hyperthyroidism patients. Once sampling was done, hyperthyroidism patients were given methimazole at a starting dose of 30 mg daily, whereas ophthalmopathy patients were given high-dose intravenous methylprednisolone. The paper describes TCR Vbeta CDR3 sequencing of 135 peripheral blood samples, made up of 43 ophthalmopathy patients, around 73 hyperthyroidism patients and roughly 17 progressor patients.

Ophthalmopathy patients had moderately to severely active disease, with a Clinical Activity Score of 3 or more, a NOSPECS grade of 4 or more, and a disease duration of less than 3 months. The study excluded patients with uncontrolled infections, other autoimmune diseases, pregnancy or lactation. Diagnoses were based on clinical symptoms, serum thyroxine and TRAb, thyroid ultrasound and orbital computed tomography. PBMCs were isolated from about 9.2 ml of fresh peripheral blood by Ficoll-Paque density gradient centrifugation. Total RNA was extracted using Trizol reagent, and RNA quality was assessed on an Agilent 2100 Bioanalyzer. Overall study outcomes, separate from this receptor: No statistical method was used to set the sample size in advance, and investigators knew the group allocation. In validation, the model predicted progression to ophthalmopathy a median of roughly 6.2 months before onset, with about 70% sensitivity and 72.22% specificity. Most expanded thyroid clonotypes (frequency above 0.001) were also detected in blood, a finding suggesting that blood repertoires may reflect thyroid immune responses. Ophthalmopathy was separated from stable hyperthyroidism by a 13 V-J signature model, with around 90% sensitivity and roughly 84% specificity obtained in cross-validation and 80%/75% obtained in testing.

Including cysteine and phenylalanine, the CDR3 has 15 amino acids. The DNA shown is the 45-base CDR3, in frame from base 1. Via the germline V gene, CDR1 is MNHEY and CDR2 SVGEGT. V and J lose 5 bases and 1 base, and a span of 13 bases separates them. The receptor comes from a woman in her 30s with Graves' ophthalmopathy. This chain is built from TRBV6-2 or TRBV6-3 and TRBJ2-3, with the D gene call left open. The sequenced sample was blood. The nucleotide sequence is TGTGCCAGCAGTCATGCGGCCCAAGGCACAGATACGCAGTATTTT. Its protein product is CASSHAAQGTDTQYF.